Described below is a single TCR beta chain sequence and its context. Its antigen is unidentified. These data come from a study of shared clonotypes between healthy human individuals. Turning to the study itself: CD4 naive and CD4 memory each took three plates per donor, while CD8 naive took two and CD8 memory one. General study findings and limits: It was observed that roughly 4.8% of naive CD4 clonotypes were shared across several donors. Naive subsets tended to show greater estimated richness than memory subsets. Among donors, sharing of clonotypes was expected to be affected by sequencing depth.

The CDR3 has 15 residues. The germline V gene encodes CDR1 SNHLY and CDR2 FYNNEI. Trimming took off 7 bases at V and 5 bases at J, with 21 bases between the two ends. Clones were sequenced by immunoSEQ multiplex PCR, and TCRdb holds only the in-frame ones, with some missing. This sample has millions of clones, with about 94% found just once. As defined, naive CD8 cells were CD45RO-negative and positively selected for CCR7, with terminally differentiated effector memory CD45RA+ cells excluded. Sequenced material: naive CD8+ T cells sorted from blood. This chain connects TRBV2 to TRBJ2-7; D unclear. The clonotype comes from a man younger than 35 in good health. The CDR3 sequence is CASTDSQGLVDEQYF. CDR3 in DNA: TGTGCCAGCACCGATAGCCAAGGGCTAGTCGACGAGCAGTACTTC.